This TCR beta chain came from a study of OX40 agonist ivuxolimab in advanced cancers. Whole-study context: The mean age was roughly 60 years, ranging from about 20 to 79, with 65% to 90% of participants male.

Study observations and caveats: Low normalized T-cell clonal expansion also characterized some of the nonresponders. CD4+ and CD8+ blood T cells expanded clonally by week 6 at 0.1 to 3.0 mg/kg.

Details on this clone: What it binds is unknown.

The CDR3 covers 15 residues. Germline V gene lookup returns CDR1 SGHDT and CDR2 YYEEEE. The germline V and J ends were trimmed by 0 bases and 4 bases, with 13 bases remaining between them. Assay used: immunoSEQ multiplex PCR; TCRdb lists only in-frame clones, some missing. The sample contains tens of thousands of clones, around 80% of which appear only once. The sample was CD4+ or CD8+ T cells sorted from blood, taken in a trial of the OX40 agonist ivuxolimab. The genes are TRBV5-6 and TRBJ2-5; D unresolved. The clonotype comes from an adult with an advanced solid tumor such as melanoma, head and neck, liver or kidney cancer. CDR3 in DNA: TGTGCCAGCAGCTTGGGGCAGGAGTTGCGAGAGACCCAGTACTTC. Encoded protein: CASSLGQELRETQYF.